This T cell receptor beta chain was retrieved from a study of T cell repertoires in cytomegalovirus infection (dated by TCRdb to the late 2010s). Regarding the complete study: Because public TCR beta signatures pointed to carriage of CMV infection together with the matching HLA type, the HLA type of each donor mattered for the analysis. What the authors observed across the whole study: Cumulative frequency of public TCR beta family members discriminated carriers of CMV infection plus the relevant HLA type in this cohort and an independent 352-donor cohort. The ex vivo response was dominated by HLA-C-restricted CMV-specific TCR beta clonotypes, and the single most frequent clonotype in two of eight donors was supplied by these HLA-C-restricted clonotypes.

Regarding this clonotype: It lacks a known antigen. Nothing much larger sits one base from this clone, and base qualities are not available.

The data were produced on an Illumina HiSeq 1500. TCRdb reanalyzed the raw reads on its own, using fastp at Q25 for trimming and MiXCR for clone calling, and kept in-frame beta chains. For every CDR3 protein sequence, its rows merge into one entry that carries the most common genes and DNA. Within this sample are 200,000 to 250,000 distinct CDR3 sequences, with over 20% of them counted one time only. The top ten clones comprise about 20% of the sample. The V end gives up 5 bases and the J end 3 bases, leaving 4 bases in the junction not matched to a gene. From its cysteine to its phenylalanine, the CDR3 spans 14 amino acids. The read is trimmed to its CDR3 DNA, 42 bases read in frame from base 1. CDR1 and CDR2 (SGHTA, FQGTGA) derive from the germline V gene.

Recombination joined TRBV7-3 with TRBJ2-1, and 7 junctional nucleotides match TRBD2. The clonotype was recovered from a human donor in good health (CMV status not recorded). Some clones in this sample may be carry-over from other donors' samples. Specimen: CD8+ T cells from PBMCs. The nucleotides are TGTGCCAGCAGCGTTGGGGGGGGCTACAATGAGCAGTTCTTC. This sequence encodes CASSVGGGYNEQFF.